The 20 T cell receptor beta chains below come from one sample, sequenced in a study of prognosis after radiotherapy for stage I lung cancer. Multiplex PCR in two rounds served to amplify TCR beta CDR3 from genomic DNA. The authors ran first-round PCR with primers specific to each TRBV and TRBJ gene. TCRdb re-derived calls from the multiplex PCR reads in MiXCR, one entry per CDR3 protein. The sample yields about 31,000 distinct CDR3 sequences, 32% seen once. Sequencing used PBMCs, obtained before or after stereotactic body radiation therapy (not recorded which). The receptor source for this set is a donor aged 50 or older with non-small cell lung cancer.

Regarding this clonotype: A read error may be the cause here, since a much bigger clone is one base away. The V gene is TRBV20-1, the J gene TRBJ2-7; weak D call: TRBD1 (6 bases). The CDR3 loop spans 17 amino acids. Trimming took off 6 bases at V and 6 bases at J, with 30 bases between the two ends. Germline assignment: CDR1 DFQATT and CDR2 SNEGSKA (reference sequence). The DNA of the CDR3 is TGCAGTGCCCTCCTGGGTGGTATCGGGACACCGCCTGGCGAGCAGTACTTC. Its protein is CSALLGGIGTPPGEQYF.

In its sample, this clonotype ranks as medium-sized (0.01 to 0.1%). This chain's CDR3 is CASTKGQFYGYTF. The CDR3 DNA is TGTGCCAGCACGAAGGGACAGTTCTATGGCTACACCTTC. The chain joins TRBV6-1 to TRBJ1-2; 7 bases match TRBD1. Unmatched junction bases numbered 6, after V lost 7 bases and J lost 4 bases. CDR3 length: 13 amino acids. Germline assignment: CDR1 MNHNS and CDR2 SASEGT.

This clonotype was observed many times. The gene calls are TRBV27 and TRBJ1-5, with D perhaps matching TRBD1 (5 bases). Trimming removed 5 bases at V and 1 base at J, with 9 bases between. Germline CDR1 and CDR2: MNHEY and SMNVEV (reference sequence). The CDR3 is 14 residues long. For the CDR3, the DNA is TGTGCCAGCAGTCTTCGACAGAGCAATCAGCCCCAGCATTTT. Translation gives CASSLRQSNQPQHF.

The chain links TRBV19 to TRBJ2-3; D might be TRBD2 (5 bases). V was pared by 3 bases and J by 9 bases, with 13 bases between. The CDR3 contains 13 residues. Germline V gives CDR1 LNHDA, CDR2 SQIVND (reference sequence). The CDR3 bases are TGTGCCAGTAGTATGACGTTTACGGGAACGCAGTATTTT. As protein: CASSMTFTGTQYF.

On this clonotype: A far more abundant clone sits one base away, making this likely a read error. CDR3 coding DNA: TGTGCCAGCAGCGGGGCGGCGGGAGGTTCCTACGAGCAGTACTTC. Translation gives CASSGAAGGSYEQYF. The V gene is TRBV5-6, the J gene TRBJ2-7, with 8 positions matching TRBD2. V lost 4 bases and J lost 1; bases outside the gene matches: 7. Germline V gene lookup returns CDR1 SGHDT and CDR2 YYEEEE. The CDR3 is made up of 15 amino acids.

A remark on this clonotype: With a far larger clone one base away, a read error is the likely cause. The genes are TRBV6-5 and TRBJ2-2; 7 nucleotides align to TRBD1. Trimming took 10 bases from V and 3 from J; bases not matched to a gene: 8. The CDR3 covers 14 residues. CDR1 and CDR2 from the germline V gene are MNHEY and SVGAGI. CDR3 amino acids: CANRQGRDTGELFF. The DNA for the CDR3 is TGTGCCAACAGACAGGGTAGAGACACCGGGGAGCTGTTTTTT.

This clonotype was counted at least ten times. The chain combines TRBV12-3 or TRBV12-4 with TRBJ2-1, with D unresolved. The V end was cut by 3 bases, the J end by 8 bases, with 5 bases between. This CDR3 is built from 11 residues. The CDR3 region is CASSLPHEQFF. The DNA of the CDR3 is TGTGCCAGCAGTTTGCCCCATGAGCAGTTCTTC.

This clonotype was recorded at least ten times. The V gene is TRBV7-9, the J gene TRBJ2-7; D perhaps matches TRBD1 (5 bases). The germline V and J ends were trimmed by 5 bases and 5 bases, with 22 bases remaining between them. Germline V CDR1 and CDR2: SEHNR, FQNEAQ (reference sequence). This CDR3 region has 16 residues. CDR3 DNA sequence: TGTGCCAGCAGCCCCATACTGACAGTTAGGGGCGACGAGCAGTACTTC. Its translation: CASSPILTVRGDEQYF.

In this sample, this clonotype turned up many times. V gene TRBV20-1 combines with J gene TRBJ2-7, with TRBD2 matching 10 bases. This CDR3 region has 15 residues. Germline-derived CDR1 and CDR2 are DFQATT and SNEGSKA (reference sequence). V lost 0 bases to trimming and J lost 4 bases; unmatched junction nucleotides: 6. CDR3 amino acids: CSARDASGSWYEQYF. CDR3 coding DNA: TGCAGTGCTAGAGATGCTAGCGGGAGTTGGTACGAGCAGTACTTC.

This clonotype was detected many times. The rearrangement links TRBV10-3 to TRBJ2-2; 12 positions agree with TRBD2. CDR3 size: 15 residues. Trimming at V came to 6 bases and at J to 7 bases, leaving 6 bases not matched to a gene. Germline values: CDR1 ENHRY, CDR2 SYGVKD. The CDR3 region is CAISDGLAGHGELFF. CDR3 DNA: TGTGCCATCAGCGACGGACTAGCGGGACACGGGGAGCTGTTTTTT.

There are many counts of this clonotype. The genes are TRBV4-1 and TRBJ2-7; 12 bases are shared with TRBD2. Trimming at V came to 4 bases and at J to 4 bases, leaving 5 bases not matched to a gene. The CDR3 is 15 amino acids. CDR1 and CDR2 (germline): MGHRA, YSYEKL. CDR3 DNA: TGCGCCAGCAGCCCGACCGGGACTAGCGGGTACGAGCAGTACTTC. Encoded protein: CASSPTGTSGYEQYF.

This clonotype appeared many times. V is TRBV7-8 and J is TRBJ1-4; weak D call: TRBD1 (6 bases). CDR1 and CDR2 from the germline V gene are SGHVS and FQNEAQ. The CDR3 runs 15 residues. The V and J ends lost 2 bases and 0 bases respectively, with 7 bases between them. The CDR3 loop is CASSLRGSTNEKLFF. The CDR3 coding sequence is TGTGCCAGCAGCTTAAGGGGGTCAACTAATGAAAAACTGTTTTTT.

A remark on this clonotype: This sequence may be a read error, since a much larger clone differs from it by one base. This chain connects TRBV24-1 to TRBJ2-7; D gene ambiguous. Germline V gene data show CDR1 as KGHDR and CDR2 as SFDVKD. This CDR3 has 15 amino acids. The V end lost 6 bases, the J end lost 4 bases, and 18 bases lay between the germline ends. The CDR3 reads CATSFSPPARYEQYF. The CDR3 nucleotides are TGTGCCACCAGTTTTAGCCCTCCCGCTAGGTACGAGCAGTACTTC.

CDR3 in amino acids: CATAVVTGGSGELFF. The CDR3 bases are TGTGCCACGGCGGTCGTGACAGGGGGCTCTGGGGAGCTGTTTTTT. The V and J genes are TRBV24-1 and TRBJ2-2; 10 bases fit TRBD1. With V trimmed by 10 bases and J by 8 bases, 12 bases remained unmatched. Germline V gives CDR1 KGHDR, CDR2 SFDVKD. This CDR3 is built from 15 residues.

This clonotype was counted many times. The chain carries TRBV27 and TRBJ1-2, with D possibly TRBD1 on 6 matching bases. The germline V and J ends were trimmed by 3 bases and 6 bases, with 20 bases remaining between them. This CDR3 spans 16 amino acids. Germline V gene sequence: CDR1 MNHEY, CDR2 SMNVEV (reference sequence). The CDR3 protein is CASSFAGETAGDGYTF. The CDR3, as DNA: TGTGCCAGCAGTTTCGCAGGGGAGACGGCGGGGGATGGCTACACCTTC.

This clonotype came up many times. This rearrangement joins TRBV12-3 or TRBV12-4 to TRBJ2-3; TRBD2 aligns across 11 bases. This CDR3 region has 18 residues. Germline trimming cut 3 bases from V and 5 bases from J; bases unmatched to any gene: 13. CDR3 DNA: TGTGCCAGCAGTTTGGCAGGAGCTAGCGGGAGGTTGAAAGATACGCAGTATTTT. Translation gives CASSLAGASGRLKDTQYF.

This clonotype appeared many times. The chain links TRBV11-3 to TRBJ2-5, with D possibly matching TRBD2 (5 bases). Between the trimmed V and J ends, which lost 5 bases and 2 bases, there was a span of 12 bases. The length of the CDR3 is 14 residues. The germline V gene encodes CDR1 SGHNT and CDR2 YENEEA. CDR3 in amino acids: CASSQGPGQETQYF. The CDR3, as DNA: TGTGCCAGCAGCCAAGGACCGGGACAAGAGACCCAGTACTTC.

The rearrangement links TRBV2 to TRBJ2-1; 7 bases line up with TRBD2. V was clipped by 6 bases and J by 6 bases; unmatched bases: 11. From germline, CDR1 is SNHLY and CDR2 FYNNEI. There are 15 residues in the CDR3. CDR3 DNA sequence: TGTGCCAGCAGGGCCCTAGCGGCAGTAACCAATGAGCAGTTCTTC. Translated, it gives CASRALAAVTNEQFF. The whole variable domain, remainder taken from reference TRBV2 and TRBJ2-1, is EPEVTQTPSHQVTQMGQEVILRCVPISNHLYFYWYRQILGQKVEFLVSFYNNEISEKSEIFDDQFSVERPDGSNFTLKIRSTKLEDSAMYFCASRALAAVTNEQFFGPGTRLTVL.

There are many counts of this clonotype. In DNA form, the CDR3 reads TGCAGCGTCCCTACCGGGTTTGGGTCACCCCTCCACTTT. It specifies CSVPTGFGSPLHF. V and J are TRBV29-1 and TRBJ1-6; the D is unclear. The V gene lost 6 bases and the J gene lost 10 bases, with 16 bases spanning the gap. Germline loops: CDR1 SQVTM, CDR2 ANQGSEA. This CDR3 comprises 13 residues. Based on the CDR3 plus reference TRBV29-1 and TRBJ1-6, the full variable domain is SAVISQKPSRDICQRGTSLTIQCQVDSQVTMMFWYRQQPGQSLTLIATANQGSEATYESGFVIDKFPISRPNLTFSTLTVSNMSPEDSSIYLCSVPTGFGSPLHFGNGTRLTVT.

The chain uses TRBV7-9 and TRBJ2-7; 7 bases fit TRBD2. With V trimmed by 7 bases and J by 10 bases, 10 bases remained unmatched. The CDR3 sequence is 12 residues long. Germline-derived CDR1 and CDR2 are SEHNR and FQNEAQ (reference sequence). CDR3 nucleotide sequence: TGTGCCAGCATCTTCGGGGGGATTTTCCAGTACTTC. The encoded protein is CASIFGGIFQYF.